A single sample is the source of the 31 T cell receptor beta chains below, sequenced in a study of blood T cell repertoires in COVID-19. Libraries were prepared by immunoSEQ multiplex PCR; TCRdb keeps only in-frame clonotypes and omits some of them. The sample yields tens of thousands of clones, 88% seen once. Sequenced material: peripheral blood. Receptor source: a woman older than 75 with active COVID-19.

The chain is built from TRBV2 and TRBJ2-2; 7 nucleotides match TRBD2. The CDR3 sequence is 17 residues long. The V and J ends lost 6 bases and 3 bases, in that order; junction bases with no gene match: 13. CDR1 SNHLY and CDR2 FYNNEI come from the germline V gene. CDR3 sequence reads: CASRALPGGGYTGELFF. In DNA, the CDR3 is TGTGCCAGCAGGGCCCTTCCCGGGGGAGGGTACACCGGGGAGCTGTTTTTT.

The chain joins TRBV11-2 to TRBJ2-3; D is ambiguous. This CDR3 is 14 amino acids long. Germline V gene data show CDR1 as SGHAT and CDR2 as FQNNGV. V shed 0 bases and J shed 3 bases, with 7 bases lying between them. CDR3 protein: CASSLDLETDTQYF. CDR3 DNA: TGTGCCAGCAGCTTAGACTTGGAGACAGATACGCAGTATTTT.

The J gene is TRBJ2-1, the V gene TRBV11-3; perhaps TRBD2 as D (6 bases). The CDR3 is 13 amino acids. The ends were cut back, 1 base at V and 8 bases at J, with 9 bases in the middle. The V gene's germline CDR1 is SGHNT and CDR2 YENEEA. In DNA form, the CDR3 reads TGTGCCAGCAGCTTAGCATCTAGCGATGAGCAGTTCTTC. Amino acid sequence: CASSLASSDEQFF.

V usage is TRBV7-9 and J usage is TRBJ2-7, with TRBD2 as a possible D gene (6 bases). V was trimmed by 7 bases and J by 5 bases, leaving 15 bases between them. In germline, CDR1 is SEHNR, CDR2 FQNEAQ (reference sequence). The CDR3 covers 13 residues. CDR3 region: CASTQRVDHEQYF. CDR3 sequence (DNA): TGTGCCAGCACCCAGCGGGTGGATCACGAGCAGTACTTC.

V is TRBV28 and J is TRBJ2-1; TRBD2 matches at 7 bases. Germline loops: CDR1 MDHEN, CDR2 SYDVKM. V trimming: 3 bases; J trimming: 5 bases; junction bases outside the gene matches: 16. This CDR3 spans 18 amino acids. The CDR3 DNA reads TGTGCCAGCAGTTTTAGTCTCGACGATGGCGGGGGACACAATGAGCAGTTCTTC. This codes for CASSFSLDDGGGHNEQFF.

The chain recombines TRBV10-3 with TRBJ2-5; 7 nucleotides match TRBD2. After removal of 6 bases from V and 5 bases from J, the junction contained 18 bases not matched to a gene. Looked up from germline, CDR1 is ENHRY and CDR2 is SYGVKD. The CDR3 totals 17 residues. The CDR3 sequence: CAIRSSTGAGELETQYF. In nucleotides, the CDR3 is TGTGCCATCAGATCAAGCACCGGGGCGGGAGAGTTGGAGACCCAGTACTTC.

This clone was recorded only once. CDR3 protein: CASSPGQGHTGELFF. DNA for the CDR3: TGTGCCAGCTCCCCAGGACAGGGTCACACCGGGGAGCTGTTTTTT. The chain couples TRBV18 to TRBJ2-2; 8 bases fit TRBD1. Per germline, CDR1 KGHSH and CDR2 LQKENI. The CDR3 contains 15 residues. The V and J ends lost 6 bases and 3 bases, in that order; junction bases with no gene match: 6.

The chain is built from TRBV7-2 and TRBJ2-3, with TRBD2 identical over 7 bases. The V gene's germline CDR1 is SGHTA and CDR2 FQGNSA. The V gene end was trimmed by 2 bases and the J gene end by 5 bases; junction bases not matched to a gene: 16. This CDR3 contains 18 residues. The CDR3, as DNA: TGTGCCAGCAGCTTATCTCCCCCTGGCGCGGGAGTTGAAGATACGCAGTATTTT. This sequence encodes CASSLSPPGAGVEDTQYF.

CDR3 DNA: TGTGCCAGCAGCTTCGCCCCCGGGACTCTCGCCTACGAGCAGTACTTC. It specifies CASSFAPGTLAYEQYF. The chain links TRBV7-9 to TRBJ2-7; D perhaps matches TRBD2 (6 bases). This CDR3 contains 16 residues. Trimming took off 3 bases at V and 2 bases at J, with 17 bases between the two ends. Germline-derived CDR1 and CDR2 are SEHNR and FQNEAQ (reference sequence).

The CDR3 protein is CASSQGAAQGGNQPQHF. In DNA, the CDR3 is TGCGCCAGCAGCCAGGGGGCGGCACAGGGAGGCAATCAGCCCCAGCATTTT. The rearrangement joins TRBV4-1 to TRBJ1-5; tentatively, D is TRBD1 (6 bases). The germline CDR1 and CDR2 sequences are MGHRA and YSYEKL. The CDR3 runs 17 residues. Deletions cut 3 bases from V and 2 bases from J, with 17 bases between.

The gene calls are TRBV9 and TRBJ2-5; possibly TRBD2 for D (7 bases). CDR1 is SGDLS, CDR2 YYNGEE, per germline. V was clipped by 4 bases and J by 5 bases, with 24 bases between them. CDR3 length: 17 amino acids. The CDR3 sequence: CASSPQALAARGETQYF. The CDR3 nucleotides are TGTGCCAGCAGCCCCCAAGCCCTAGCGGCTAGGGGGGAGACCCAGTACTTC.

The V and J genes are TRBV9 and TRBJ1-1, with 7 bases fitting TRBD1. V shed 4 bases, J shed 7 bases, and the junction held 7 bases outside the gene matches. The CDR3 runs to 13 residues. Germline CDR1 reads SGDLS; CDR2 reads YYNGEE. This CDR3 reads CASSTTGESEAFF. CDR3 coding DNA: TGTGCCAGCAGCACCACAGGGGAGAGTGAAGCTTTCTTT.

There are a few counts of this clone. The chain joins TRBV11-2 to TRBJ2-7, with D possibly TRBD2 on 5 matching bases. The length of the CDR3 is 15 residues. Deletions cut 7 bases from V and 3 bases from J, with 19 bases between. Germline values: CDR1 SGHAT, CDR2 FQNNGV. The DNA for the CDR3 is TGTGCCAGCACCCAAAGCGGCCTCGGACGCTACGAGCAGTACTTC. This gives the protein CASTQSGLGRYEQYF.

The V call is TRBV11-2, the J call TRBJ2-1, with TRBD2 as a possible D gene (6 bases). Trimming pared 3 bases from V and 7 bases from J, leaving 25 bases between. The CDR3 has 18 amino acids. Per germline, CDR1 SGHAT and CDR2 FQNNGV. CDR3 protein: CASSFPWRSGTEGNEQFF. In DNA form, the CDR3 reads TGTGCCAGCAGCTTCCCCTGGCGTAGCGGAACTGAGGGTAATGAGCAGTTCTTC.

The CDR3, as DNA: TGCAGCGGGACCCGACAGGGGGTGAGCTACAATGAGCAGTTCTTC. The encoded protein is CSGTRQGVSYNEQFF. The chain carries TRBV29-1 and TRBJ2-1; 9 bases are shared with TRBD1. Germline loops: CDR1 SQVTM, CDR2 ANQGSEA. J lost 3 bases, V lost 7 bases, and 10 bases had no gene match. The length of the CDR3 is 15 residues.

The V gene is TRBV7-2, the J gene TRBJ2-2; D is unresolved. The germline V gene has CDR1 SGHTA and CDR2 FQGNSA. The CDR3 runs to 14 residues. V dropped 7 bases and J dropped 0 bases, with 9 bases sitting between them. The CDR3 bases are TGTGCCAGCATCCCCCCCACGAACACCGGGGAGCTGTTTTTT. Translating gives CASIPPTNTGELFF. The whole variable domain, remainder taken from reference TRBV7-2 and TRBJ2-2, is GAGVSQSPSNKVTEKGKDVELRCDPISGHTALYWYRQSLGQGLEFLIYFQGNSAPDKSGLPSDRFSAERTGGSVSTLTIQRTQQEDSAVYLCASIPPTNTGELFFGEGSRLTVL.

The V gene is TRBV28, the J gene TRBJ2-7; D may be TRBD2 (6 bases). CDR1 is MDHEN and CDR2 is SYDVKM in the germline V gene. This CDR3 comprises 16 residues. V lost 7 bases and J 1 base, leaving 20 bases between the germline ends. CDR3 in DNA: TGTGCCAGCACCCCCAGGTCCCGGGGGTTTTCCTACGAGCAGTACTTC. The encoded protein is CASTPRSRGFSYEQYF.

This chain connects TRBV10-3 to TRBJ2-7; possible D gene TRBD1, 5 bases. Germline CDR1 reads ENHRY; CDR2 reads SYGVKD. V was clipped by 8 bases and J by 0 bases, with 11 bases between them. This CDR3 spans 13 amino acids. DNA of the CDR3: TGTGCCATCGGGGCGAAGAGCTCCTACGAGCAGTACTTC. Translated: CAIGAKSSYEQYF.

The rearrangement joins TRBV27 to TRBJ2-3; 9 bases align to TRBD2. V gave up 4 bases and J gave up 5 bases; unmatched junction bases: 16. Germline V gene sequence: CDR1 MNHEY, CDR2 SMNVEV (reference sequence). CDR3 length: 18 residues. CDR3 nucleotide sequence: TGTGCCAGCAGTTCGCAAACCTGGGCTAGCGGGATCGAAGATACGCAGTATTTT. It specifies CASSSQTWASGIEDTQYF.

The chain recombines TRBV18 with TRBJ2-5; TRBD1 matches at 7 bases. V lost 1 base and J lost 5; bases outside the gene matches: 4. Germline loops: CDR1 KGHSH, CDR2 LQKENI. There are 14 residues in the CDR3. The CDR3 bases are TGTGCCAGCTCACCACAGGGGGCCGCGGAGACCCAGTACTTC. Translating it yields CASSPQGAAETQYF.

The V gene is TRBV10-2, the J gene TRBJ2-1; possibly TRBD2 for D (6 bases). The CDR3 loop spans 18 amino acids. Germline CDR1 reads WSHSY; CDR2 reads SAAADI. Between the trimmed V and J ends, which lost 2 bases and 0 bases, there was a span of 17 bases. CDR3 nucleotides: TGCGCCAGCAGTGAGACCTCTAGCGCCCAGGGCTCCTACAATGAGCAGTTCTTC. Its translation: CASSETSSAQGSYNEQFF.

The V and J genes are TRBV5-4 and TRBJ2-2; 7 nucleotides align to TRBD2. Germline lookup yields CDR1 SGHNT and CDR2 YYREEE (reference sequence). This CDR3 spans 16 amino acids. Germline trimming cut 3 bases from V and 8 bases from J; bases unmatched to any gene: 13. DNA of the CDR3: TGTGCCAGCAGCTCCCAAGCGGGGCACGTTCAGGGGGAGCTGTTTTTT. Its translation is CASSSQAGHVQGELFF.

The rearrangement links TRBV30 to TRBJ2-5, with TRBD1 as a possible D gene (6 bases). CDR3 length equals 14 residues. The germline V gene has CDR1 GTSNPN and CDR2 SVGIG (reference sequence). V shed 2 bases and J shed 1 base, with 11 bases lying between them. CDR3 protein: CAWSIGGFQETQYF. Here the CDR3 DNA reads TGTGCCTGGAGTATAGGGGGATTCCAAGAGACCCAGTACTTC.

The CDR3 here is CASSPGGATYNEQFF. The CDR3 nucleotides read TGTGCCAGCAGTCCCGGGGGAGCTACCTACAATGAGCAGTTCTTC. The chain links TRBV28 to TRBJ2-1, with D maybe TRBD2 (6 bases). The CDR3 length is 15 residues. The germline V gene encodes CDR1 MDHEN and CDR2 SYDVKM. Trimming shortened V by 5 bases and J by 2 bases, and 13 bases separated the two germline ends.

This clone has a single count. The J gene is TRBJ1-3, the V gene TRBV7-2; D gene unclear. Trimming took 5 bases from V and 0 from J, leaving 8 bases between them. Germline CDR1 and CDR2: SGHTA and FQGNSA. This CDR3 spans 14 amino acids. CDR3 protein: CASSLGDSGNTIYF. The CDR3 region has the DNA TGTGCCAGCAGCCTGGGAGACTCTGGAAACACCATATATTTT.

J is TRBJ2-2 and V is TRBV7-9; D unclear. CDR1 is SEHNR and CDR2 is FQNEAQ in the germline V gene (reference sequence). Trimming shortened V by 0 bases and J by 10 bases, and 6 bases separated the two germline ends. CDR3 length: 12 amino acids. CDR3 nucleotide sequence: TGTGCCAGCAGCTTAGCGCTAAAGGAGCTGTTTTTT. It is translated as CASSLALKELFF.

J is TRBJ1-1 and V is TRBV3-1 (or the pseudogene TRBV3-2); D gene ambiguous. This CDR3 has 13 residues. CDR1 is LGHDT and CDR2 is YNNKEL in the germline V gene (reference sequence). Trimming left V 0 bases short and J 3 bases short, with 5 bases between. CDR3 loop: CASSQDGDTEAFF. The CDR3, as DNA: TGTGCCAGCAGCCAAGACGGGGACACTGAAGCTTTCTTT.

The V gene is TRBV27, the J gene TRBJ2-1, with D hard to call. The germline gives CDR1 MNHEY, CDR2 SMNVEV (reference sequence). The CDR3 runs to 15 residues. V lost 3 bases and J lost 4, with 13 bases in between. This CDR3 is CASSLVPQAYNEQFF. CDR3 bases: TGTGCCAGCAGTTTGGTACCGCAGGCATACAATGAGCAGTTCTTC.

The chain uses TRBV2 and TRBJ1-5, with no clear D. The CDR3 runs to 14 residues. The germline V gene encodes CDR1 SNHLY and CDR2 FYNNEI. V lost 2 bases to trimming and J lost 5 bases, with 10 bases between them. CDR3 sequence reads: CASSEPSGDQPQHF. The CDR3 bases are TGTGCCAGCAGTGAACCTTCCGGGGATCAGCCCCAGCATTTT.

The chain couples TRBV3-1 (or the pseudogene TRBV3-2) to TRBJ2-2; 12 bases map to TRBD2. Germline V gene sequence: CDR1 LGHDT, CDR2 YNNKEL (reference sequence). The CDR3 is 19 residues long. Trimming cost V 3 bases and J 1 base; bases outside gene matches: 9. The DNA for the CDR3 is TGTGCCAGCAGCCAGGGAACAGGACTAGCGGGATGGAACACCGGGGAGCTGTTTTTT. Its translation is CASSQGTGLAGWNTGELFF.

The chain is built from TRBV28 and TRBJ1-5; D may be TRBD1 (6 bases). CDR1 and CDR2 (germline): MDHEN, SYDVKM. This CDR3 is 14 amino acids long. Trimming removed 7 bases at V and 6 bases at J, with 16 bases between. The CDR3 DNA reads TGTGCCAGCACCGAAGCGGGGGGCCCTCAGCCCCAGCATTTT. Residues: CASTEAGGPQPQHF.